Listed here are 20 T cell receptor beta chains from one sample, sequenced in a study of monozygotic twins with inflammatory bowel disease. Each CDR3 protein gets one entry in TCRdb, which reprocessed the 5' RACE reads and gives no DNA. This sample contains about 160,000 distinct CDR3 sequences. The sequenced sample consisted of blood. The receptor source for this set is a human donor with ulcerative colitis or Crohn's disease, or a healthy co-twin of an affected twin (not recorded which).

The CDR3 is CASSSGQGARETQYF. The V gene is TRBV6-1, the J gene TRBJ2-5; the D call of TRBD1 rests on TCRdb alone, since no DNA is present to check it. Germline assignment: CDR1 MNHNS and CDR2 SASEGT. The CDR3 has 15 amino acids.

The chain recombines TRBV7-3 with TRBJ2-3; the D gene TCRdb calls, TRBD1, cannot be checked with no DNA. Germline CDR1 and CDR2: SGHTA and FQGTGA. The CDR3 spans 17 residues. This CDR3 is CASSLRKTGDNTDTQYF.

This chain uses TRBV5-6 with TRBJ2-1; as DNA is missing, the TRBD1 call by TCRdb cannot be tested. The V gene's germline CDR1 is SGHDT and CDR2 YYEEEE. This CDR3 has 15 amino acids. CDR3 loop: CASSLGGGAHNEQFF.

The chain couples TRBV4-2 to TRBJ2-4; lacking DNA, the TRBD1 call made by TCRdb goes unchecked. There are 18 residues in the CDR3. Germline CDR1 is LGHNA and CDR2 is YNFKEQ. The CDR3 reads CASSQDFSGQGAKNMQYF.

CDR3 sequence: CASSQELVNEQFF. This chain connects TRBV4-2 to TRBJ2-1. Germline-derived CDR1 and CDR2 are LGHNA and YNFKEQ. This CDR3 has 13 amino acids.

The chain uses TRBV6-1 and TRBJ1-5; TCRdb's assignment of TRBD1 cannot be checked, as there is no DNA. The length of the CDR3 is 21 residues. Looked up from germline, CDR1 is MNHNS and CDR2 is SASEGT. The chain's CDR3 is CASSERFPGQGARKSNQPQHF.

The rearrangement joins TRBV9 to TRBJ2-1. The CDR3 is 15 amino acids. The germline gives CDR1 SGDLS, CDR2 YYNGEE. This chain's CDR3 is CASSGTGGFYNEQFF.

The chain is built from TRBV10-3 and TRBJ2-1; TCRdb names TRBD2, which stays unverified in the absence of DNA. Germline V gives CDR1 ENHRY, CDR2 SYGVKD. This CDR3 contains 16 residues. CDR3 sequence: CAISGGLAGDFDEQFF.

This chain connects TRBV6-2 or TRBV6-3 to TRBJ1-4. This CDR3 has 13 residues. The germline CDR1 and CDR2 sequences are MNHEY and SVGEGT. The CDR3 here is CASSDQVNEKLFF.

The rearrangement joins TRBV6-1 to TRBJ2-1. The CDR3 length is 13 residues. CDR1 and CDR2 from the germline V gene are MNHNS and SASEGT. This chain's CDR3 is CASSDVDYNEQFF.

The rearrangement links TRBV6-5 to TRBJ2-2; the TRBD1 assignment by TCRdb is unverifiable without DNA. The CDR3 extends over 15 amino acids. Germline loops: CDR1 MNHEY, CDR2 SVGAGI. CDR3 loop: CASRGTVSNTGELFF.

This chain joins TRBV10-3 and TRBJ2-3; lacking DNA, the TRBD1 call made by TCRdb goes unchecked. Germline-derived CDR1 and CDR2 are ENHRY and SYGVKD. This CDR3 is 14 amino acids long. The CDR3 sequence: CAIANGGTTDTQYF.

Here the CDR3 reads CASSLETGEKPIMNTEAFF. The chain couples TRBV5-1 to TRBJ1-1; TCRdb selects TRBD1, and the lack of DNA leaves this call unchecked. This CDR3 has 19 amino acids. CDR1 and CDR2 (germline): SGHRS, YFSETQ.

The gene calls are TRBV6-5 and TRBJ1-3; with no DNA, the TCRdb D assignment of TRBD1 cannot be verified. Germline values: CDR1 MNHEY, CDR2 SVGAGI. The CDR3 sequence is 13 residues long. Here the CDR3 reads CASRRQGRNTIYF.

The chain employs TRBV6-5 and TRBJ2-7; the D gene TCRdb calls, TRBD1, cannot be checked with no DNA. This CDR3 comprises 16 residues. Germline CDR1 MNHEY, CDR2 SVGAGI. Here the CDR3 reads CASSYKGQGAGYEQYF.

CDR3 in amino acids: CASSQDVSLGNNEQFF. This chain uses TRBV4-2 with TRBJ2-1. The CDR3 spans 16 residues. Germline CDR1 reads LGHNA; CDR2 reads YNFKEQ.

The chain carries TRBV10-3 and TRBJ2-7; without DNA, the TCRdb call of TRBD1 cannot be checked. Looked up from germline, CDR1 is ENHRY and CDR2 is SYGVKD. The CDR3 is made up of 14 amino acids. CDR3 sequence: CAGRMVGDGYEQYF.

The chain recombines TRBV7-8 with TRBJ1-2. CDR1 is SGHVS and CDR2 is FQNEAQ in the germline V gene. CDR3 length: 15 residues. The CDR3 reads CASSLADRSTYGYTF.

The chain couples TRBV5-1 to TRBJ2-2; TCRdb picks TRBD1, but there is no DNA to check that call. This CDR3 is 14 amino acids long. The germline V gene encodes CDR1 SGHRS and CDR2 YFSETQ. This chain's CDR3 is CASSGTFDTGELFF.

The rearrangement joins TRBV10-3 to TRBJ2-7. CDR1 ENHRY and CDR2 SYGVKD come from the germline V gene. CDR3 length: 14 residues. The CDR3 is CAISATKPSYEQYF.